The present T cell receptor (beta chain) was sequenced within a study of blood T cells in healthy people across ages. Through a sample-barcoded 5' primer and a J-beta primer mix, a second PCR was run for roughly 7 to 12 cycles. A template-switch adaptor with 12 random nucleotides tagged each cDNA molecule. Any given sample supplied a minimum of 2.5 million CDR3-containing paired-end reads. Each CDR3 protein gets one entry after TCRdb re-called the 5' RACE reads with MiXCR. Seen here are more than 650,000 distinct CDR3 sequences, 20% to 25% observed once, and the top ten hold 22%. CDR1 SGHVS and CDR2 FNYEAQ come from the germline V gene. The V end lost 4 bases, the J end lost 0 bases, and 15 bases lay between the germline ends. This CDR3 has 16 residues.

V is TRBV7-6 and J is TRBJ2-5; D unresolved. The sample consisted of blood. The clonotype comes from a man aged 70-80 years in good health. As DNA, the CDR3 is TGTGCCAGCAGCTCAGGAACAGCGATATACCAAGAGACCCAGTACTTC. Protein product: CASSSGTAIYQETQYF.